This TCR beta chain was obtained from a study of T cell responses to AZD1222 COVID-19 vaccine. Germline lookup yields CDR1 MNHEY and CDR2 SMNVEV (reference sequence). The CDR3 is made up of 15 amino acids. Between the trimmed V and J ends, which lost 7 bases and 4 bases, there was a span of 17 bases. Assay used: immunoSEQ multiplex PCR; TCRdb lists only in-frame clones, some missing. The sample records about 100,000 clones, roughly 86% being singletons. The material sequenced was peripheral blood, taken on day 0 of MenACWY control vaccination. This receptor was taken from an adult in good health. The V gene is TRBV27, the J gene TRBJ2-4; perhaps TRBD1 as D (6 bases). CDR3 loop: CASTVIQGRKNIQYF. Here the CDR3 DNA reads TGTGCCAGCACCGTAATACAGGGACGGAAAAACATTCAGTACTTC.